This T cell receptor (beta chain) appears in the sequencing data of a study of spatial heterogeneity in lung cancer. About the study: From matched bulk RNA-seq came a T cell module score, which showed a strong correlation with TCR transcript counts in tumor regions. Study results and caveats: Ubiquitous expanded TCR counts tracked ubiquitous nonsynonymous mutations, and regional counts tracked regional ones. Counts of expanded alpha and beta TCRs within tumors tracked the tumor nonsynonymous mutation count.

This sample's time point: sample taken at primary tumor resection. The donor population consisted of approximately 70 patients with untreated, early-stage non-small cell lung cancer. Whole RNA was taken from tumor, nontumor lung or frozen PBMC; it was then sequenced unsorted. At least ten counts were recorded for this clonotype. The antigen is undetermined. The CDR3 runs to 12 residues. Per germline, CDR1 SGHTA and CDR2 FQGNSA. V was clipped by 5 bases and J by 2 bases, with 5 bases between them. Via MiXCR, TCRdb re-called the 5' RACE reads, giving one row per CDR3 protein. The sample lists approximately 11,000 distinct CDR3 sequences; approximately 14% were seen once.

The sequencing here drew on lung tumor tissue, taken at surgery. The chain couples TRBV7-2 to TRBJ2-3; D call uncertain. This sequence was found in a male donor with early-stage non-small cell lung cancer. The CDR3 is CASSPYTDTQYF. DNA for the CDR3: TGTGCCAGCAGCCCGTACACAGATACGCAGTATTTT. The full variable domain, rest sourced from reference TRBV7-2 and TRBJ2-3, is GAGVSQSPSNKVTEKGKDVELRCDPISGHTALYWYRQSLGQGLEFLIYFQGNSAPDKSGLPSDRFSAERTGGSVSTLTIQRTQQEDSAVYLCASSPYTDTQYFGPGTRLTVL.